Presented here are 26 T cell receptor beta chains from one specimen sequenced in a study of identical twins. MiXCR, applied by TCRdb to the 5' RACE reads, yields one record per CDR3 protein. The sample records hundreds of thousands of distinct CDR3 sequences, 20% to 25% being singletons. The sample was also linked to a second study, of T cells expressing NK-cell markers.

The sample taken for sequencing was CD4+ T cells sorted from blood. The receptors derive from a young woman in good health.

The V gene is TRBV20-1, the J gene TRBJ2-2; TRBD2 is a possible D gene (6 bases). Germline CDR1 is DFQATT and CDR2 is SNEGSKA (reference sequence). Trimming removed 3 bases at V and 6 bases at J, with 8 bases between. The CDR3 contains 12 residues. In nucleotides, the CDR3 is TGCAGTGCTAGCGCGGGACCCGGGGAGCTGTTTTTT. Its translation is CSASAGPGELFF.

V and J are TRBV2 and TRBJ2-7; 7 nucleotides agree with TRBD2. This CDR3 is 15 amino acids long. CDR1 is SNHLY and CDR2 is FYNNEI in the germline V gene. The trim removed 6 bases at V and 2 bases at J, leaving 10 bases unmatched. DNA of the CDR3: TGTGCCAGCAGCGCTAAGCGGGGAGCTACCTACGAGCAGTACTTC. Its translation is CASSAKRGATYEQYF.

The CDR3 DNA reads as TGTGCCAGCAGCTTAGATAGAGCGGGGGCTATTTCGGGTGAGCAGTACTTC. This sequence encodes CASSLDRAGAISGEQYF. The chain has TRBV11-2 and TRBJ2-7; 8 bases agree with TRBD2. This CDR3 has 17 residues. Losses at the gene ends were 0 bases for V and 7 bases for J; bases not matched to a gene: 14. Germline V gene data show CDR1 as SGHAT and CDR2 as FQNNGV.

The chain recombines TRBV2 with TRBJ2-1; 8 bases agree with TRBD2. Losses at the gene ends were 2 bases for V and 10 bases for J; bases not matched to a gene: 4. The V gene's germline CDR1 is SNHLY and CDR2 FYNNEI. This CDR3 region has 13 residues. The CDR3: CASSETLAEEQFF. The CDR3 region has the DNA TGTGCCAGCAGTGAAACACTAGCGGAAGAGCAGTTCTTC. The variable domain in full, completed from reference TRBV2 and TRBJ2-1, reads EPEVTQTPSHQVTQMGQEVILRCVPISNHLYFYWYRQILGQKVEFLVSFYNNEISEKSEIFDDQFSVERPDGSNFTLKIRSTKLEDSAMYFCASSETLAEEQFFGPGTRLTVL.

This chain links TRBV20-1 with TRBJ2-1; 10 bases line up with TRBD2. From germline, CDR1 is DFQATT and CDR2 SNEGSKA (reference sequence). The CDR3 runs to 16 residues. V trimming: 1 base; J trimming: 6 bases; junction bases outside the gene matches: 9. For the CDR3, the DNA is TGCAGTGCTAGAGCCCCCGGACTAGCGGCTTCCAATGAGCAGTTCTTC. This translates into CSARAPGLAASNEQFF.

The chain is built from TRBV6-2 or TRBV6-3 and TRBJ2-3; no firm D call. V was cut by 2 bases and J by 4 bases, with 19 bases left in between. The CDR3 runs 17 residues. Germline V gene sequence: CDR1 MNHEY, CDR2 SVGEGT. The chain's CDR3 is CASSYESSPPGADTQYF. In DNA form, the CDR3 reads TGTGCCAGCAGTTACGAATCATCCCCACCCGGCGCAGATACGCAGTATTTT.

This clonotype has ten or more counts. The V and J genes are TRBV7-6 and TRBJ2-7, with 7 bases that match TRBD1. The CDR3 is 14 amino acids. Germline V gene lookup returns CDR1 SGHVS and CDR2 FNYEAQ. J was trimmed by 2 bases and V by 5 bases; bases with no gene match: 6. The CDR3 coding sequence is TGTGCCAGCAGCCCGACAGGGCAGGCCTACGAGCAGTACTTC. As protein: CASSPTGQAYEQYF.

This clonotype was seen repeatedly, ten times or more. The chain joins TRBV20-1 to TRBJ2-3; D gene uncertain. CDR1 and CDR2 from the germline V gene are DFQATT and SNEGSKA (reference sequence). This CDR3 comprises 14 residues. Trimming removed 6 bases at V and 0 bases at J, with 13 bases between. CDR3 in amino acids: CSAPFGSSTDTQYF. The DNA for the CDR3 is TGCAGTGCCCCGTTTGGATCTAGCACAGATACGCAGTATTTT.

This clonotype was detected a few times. This chain links TRBV12-3 or TRBV12-4 with TRBJ1-6; no clear D. The CDR3 runs 12 residues. The V gene lost 5 bases and the J gene lost 10 bases, with 9 bases spanning the gap. The DNA of the CDR3 is TGTGCCAGCAGTATATCGGGGTCACCCCTCCACTTT. It translates to CASSISGSPLHF.

This clonotype was detected a few times. V and J are TRBV7-2 and TRBJ1-5; D gene uncertain. CDR1 is SGHTA, CDR2 FQGNSA, per germline. V lost 5 bases and J 3 bases, leaving 8 bases between the germline ends. There are 13 residues in the CDR3. CDR3 sequence: CASSPGINQPQHF. Written as DNA, the CDR3 is TGTGCCAGCAGCCCCGGGATCAATCAGCCCCAGCATTTT.

The chain joins TRBV6-5 to TRBJ2-3, with 10 bases that match TRBD2. In germline, CDR1 is MNHEY, CDR2 SVGAGI. With 0 bases clipped from V and 5 bases from J, the junction kept 5 bases outside the gene matches. The CDR3 sequence is 16 residues long. CDR3 sequence reads: CASSYSSGGGRDTQYF. CDR3 nucleotide sequence: TGTGCCAGCAGTTACTCGAGCGGGGGGGGTCGAGATACGCAGTATTTT.

The table lists this clonotype with a few counts. The chain joins TRBV10-3 to TRBJ2-7; 8 positions match TRBD1. V lost 4 bases to trimming and J lost 6 bases; unmatched junction nucleotides: 2. The CDR3 contains 12 residues. The germline V gene encodes CDR1 ENHRY and CDR2 SYGVKD. This chain's CDR3 is CAISAQGGEQYF. DNA for the CDR3: TGTGCCATCAGTGCACAGGGGGGCGAGCAGTACTTC.

The rearrangement uses TRBV20-1 and TRBJ2-7, with D perhaps matching TRBD2 (6 bases). The germline CDR1 and CDR2 sequences are DFQATT and SNEGSKA (reference sequence). V dropped 2 bases and J dropped 7 bases, with 18 bases sitting between them. The CDR3 totals 14 residues. Here the CDR3 reads CSARSGVPRTEQYF. The CDR3, as DNA: TGCAGTGCTAGATCGGGGGTCCCCCGGACTGAGCAGTACTTC.

The chain combines TRBV30 with TRBJ2-7; 12 bases match TRBD1. CDR1 is GTSNPN and CDR2 is SVGIG in the germline V gene (reference sequence). V shed 5 bases, J shed 5 bases, and the junction held 7 bases outside the gene matches. The CDR3 has 14 residues. In nucleotides, the CDR3 is TGTGCCTGGTATCCGGGACAGGGGGCCCACGAGCAGTACTTC. This gives the protein CAWYPGQGAHEQYF.

The gene calls are TRBV3-1 and TRBJ2-7; D is perhaps TRBD1 or TRBD2 (6 bases each). The germline CDR1 and CDR2 sequences are LGHDT and YNNKEL (reference sequence). The CDR3 is made up of 14 amino acids. The V and J ends lost 0 bases and 4 bases respectively, with 10 bases between them. The CDR3 DNA follows: TGTGCCAGCAGCCAAGATGGAGGGGGGTACGAGCAGTACTTC. Amino acid sequence: CASSQDGGGYEQYF.

This clonotype was seen a few times. J is TRBJ1-5 and V is TRBV20-1, with TRBD1 identical over 8 bases. V was pared by 5 bases and J by 3 bases, with 3 bases of the junction left unmatched. CDR3 length: 13 residues. Germline CDR1 is DFQATT and CDR2 is SNEGSKA (reference sequence). CDR3 DNA sequence: TGCAGTGCTGGGGGACAGGACAATCAGCCCCAGCATTTT. It yields the protein CSAGGQDNQPQHF.

The chain combines TRBV3-1 with TRBJ2-1; 7 positions match TRBD2. V dropped 2 bases and J dropped 7; count of bases not matched to a gene: 8. Per germline, CDR1 LGHDT and CDR2 YNNKEL (reference sequence). The CDR3 extends over 15 amino acids. In nucleotides, the CDR3 is TGTGCCAGCAGCCAAAGCGGGAATACTAGGAATGAGCAGTTCTTC. It translates to CASSQSGNTRNEQFF.

The chain links TRBV7-8 to TRBJ2-2, with 7 bases fitting TRBD1. CDR1 is SGHVS, CDR2 FQNEAQ, per germline. Germline trimming cut 4 bases from V and 4 bases from J; bases unmatched to any gene: 6. This CDR3 contains 15 residues. The CDR3 protein is CASSSTGASTGELFF. CDR3 nucleotide sequence: TGTGCCAGCAGCTCCACAGGGGCCAGCACCGGGGAGCTGTTTTTT. The whole variable domain, filled in from reference TRBV7-8 and TRBJ2-2, reads GAGVSQSPRYKVAKRGQDVALRCDPISGHVSLFWYQQALGQGPEFLTYFQNEAQLDKSGLPSDRFFAERPEGSVSTLKIQRTQQEDSAVYLCASSSTGASTGELFFGEGSRLTVL.

The table lists this clonotype with a few counts. The rearrangement joins TRBV20-1 to TRBJ2-2; D is ambiguous. The germline V gene has CDR1 DFQATT and CDR2 SNEGSKA (reference sequence). The V end was cut by 3 bases, the J end by 1 base, with 6 bases between. CDR3 length: 13 residues. CDR3 protein: CSARSLNTGELFF. CDR3 nucleotides: TGCAGTGCTAGGAGTCTGAACACCGGGGAGCTGTTTTTT.

In its sample, this clonotype was seen many times. The rearrangement joins TRBV20-1 to TRBJ1-5; 7 bases line up with TRBD1. The CDR3 is made up of 14 amino acids. CDR1 DFQATT and CDR2 SNEGSKA come from the germline V gene (reference sequence). V trimming: 1 base; J trimming: 10 bases; junction bases outside the gene matches: 10. CDR3 sequence reads: CSARGQGSGYPQHF. The CDR3, as DNA: TGCAGTGCTAGAGGACAGGGATCGGGGTATCCCCAGCATTTT.

This chain links TRBV7-9 with TRBJ2-1; D might be TRBD2 (5 bases). Trimming stripped 3 bases from V and 6 bases from J, with 12 bases between. Germline V gene lookup returns CDR1 SEHNR and CDR2 FQNEAQ (reference sequence). CDR3 size: 14 residues. The CDR3, as DNA: TGTGCCAGCAGCTTCTCAGGACTGTCCAATGAGCAGTTCTTC. It yields the protein CASSFSGLSNEQFF.

The chain employs TRBV12-3 or TRBV12-4 and TRBJ1-5; tentative D call: TRBD1 (5 bases). The CDR3 runs to 14 residues. Trimming stripped 5 bases from V and 4 bases from J, with 12 bases between. CDR3 residues: CASSIRGLNQPQHF. CDR3 bases: TGTGCCAGCAGTATACGGGGCTTAAATCAGCCCCAGCATTTT.

This clonotype was detected a few times. J is TRBJ2-1 and V is TRBV4-3, with 10 bases that match TRBD2. Germline trimming cut 2 bases from V and 6 bases from J; bases unmatched to any gene: 7. CDR1 LGHNA and CDR2 YSLEER come from the germline V gene. This CDR3 contains 16 residues. This CDR3 reads CASSQRRAGGSNEQFF. The CDR3 DNA reads as TGCGCCAGCAGCCAAAGGCGAGCGGGAGGGTCCAATGAGCAGTTCTTC.

This rearrangement joins TRBV15 to TRBJ2-7; tentative D call: TRBD1 (5 bases). The CDR3 extends over 13 amino acids. With 0 bases removed from V and 12 bases from J, the gap between germline ends came to 15 bases. CDR1 and CDR2 (germline): LNHNV, YYDKDF (reference sequence). The CDR3 is CATSRDRVFQGYF. The CDR3 DNA reads as TGTGCCACCAGCAGAGATAGGGTCTTCCAGGGGTACTTC.

This clonotype was recorded a few times. V is TRBV6-5 and J is TRBJ2-5, with 8 positions matching TRBD2. This CDR3 is built from 15 residues. The germline CDR1 and CDR2 sequences are MNHEY and SVGAGI. Trimming at V came to 2 bases and at J to 2 bases, leaving 4 bases not matched to a gene. The CDR3 region has the DNA TGTGCCAGCAGTTACCGGGGGGGTATGCAAGAGACCCAGTACTTC. Translating it yields CASSYRGGMQETQYF.

The chain combines TRBV12-3 or TRBV12-4 with TRBJ2-7; D unresolved. The CDR3 sequence is 12 residues long. V gave up 5 bases and J gave up 5 bases, with 10 bases separating them. Written as DNA, the CDR3 is TGTGCCAGCAGTCCCGAAGGGCACGAGCAGTACTTC. The encoded protein is CASSPEGHEQYF.